These 5 T cell receptor beta chains were all obtained from the same sample, sequenced in a study of shared clonotypes between healthy human individuals. Naive CD8 cells comprised CD45RO-negative, CCR7-positively selected cells, excluding terminally differentiated effector memory CD45RA+ cells. Sequencing used immunoSEQ multiplex PCR; TCRdb keeps in-frame clones, though not all of them. Of more than 2 million clones detected, 90% to 95% appear once; the ten largest clones hold around 1.8%. The specimen sequenced was naive CD8+ T cells from PBMCs. The receptors were gathered from a man in his late teens or twenties in good health. Some clones in this sample may be carry-over from other donors' samples.

CDR3 bases: TGTGCCAGCACCATCTCTGGTGGTAGCGGAGTGCACGAGCAGTACTTC. Amino acid sequence: CASTISGGSGVHEQYF. The chain has TRBV27 and TRBJ2-7, with D perhaps TRBD2 (6 bases). CDR3 length: 16 residues. CDR1 is MNHEY and CDR2 is SMNVEV in the germline V gene (reference sequence). Trimming took 7 bases from V and 5 from J, leaving 24 bases between them.

The chain combines TRBV4-1 with TRBJ1-5; D gene ambiguous. Trimming removed 0 bases from V and 7 bases from J, with 7 bases in between. CDR3 length: 13 amino acids. CDR1 and CDR2 (germline): MGHRA, YSYEKL. CDR3 bases: TGCGCCAGCAGCCAAGACACGGTCCAGCCCCAGCATTTT. Amino acid sequence: CASSQDTVQPQHF.

The chain carries TRBV7-9 and TRBJ2-7; 10 bases are shared with TRBD1. The length of the CDR3 is 14 residues. Per the germline V gene, CDR1 is SEHNR and CDR2 is FQNEAQ (reference sequence). J was trimmed by 3 bases and V by 4 bases; bases with no gene match: 3. CDR3 region: CASSWRTGGYEQYF. CDR3 nucleotides: TGTGCCAGCAGCTGGCGGACAGGGGGCTACGAGCAGTACTTC.

The rearrangement links TRBV7-2 to TRBJ2-7, with 8 bases identical to TRBD2. The trim removed 7 bases at V and 5 bases at J, leaving 7 bases unmatched. This CDR3 region has 13 residues. Per the germline V gene, CDR1 is SGHTA and CDR2 is FQGNSA. The CDR3 is CASTLAGGDEQYF. In DNA form, the CDR3 reads TGTGCCAGCACCCTAGCGGGCGGGGACGAGCAGTACTTC. The full variable domain, rest sourced from reference TRBV7-2 and TRBJ2-7, is GAGVSQSPSNKVTEKGKDVELRCDPISGHTALYWYRQSLGQGLEFLIYFQGNSAPDKSGLPSDRFSAERTGGSVSTLTIQRTQQEDSAVYLCASTLAGGDEQYFGPGTRLTVT.

Worth noting for this clone: Relative to the germline gene, one junction end is altered; a read error may explain this. This chain uses TRBV5-4 with TRBJ1-1; 9 bases are shared with TRBD1. Germline CDR1 and CDR2: SGHNT and YYREEE (reference sequence). The CDR3 contains 15 residues. The CDR3 loop reads CASSRIETGGTEAFF. The CDR3 coding sequence is TGCGCCAGCAGCCGGATTGAGACAGGGGGCACTGAAGCTTTCTTT.